The rows below give T cell receptor beta chains drawn from one sample of a study of blood T cells in healthy people across ages. TCRdb re-analysed the 5' RACE reads in MiXCR, keeping a single row per CDR3 protein. The sample lists 1.5 million to 2 million distinct CDR3 sequences; about 49% were seen once. Material: blood. The origin of the receptors is a woman in her 40s in good health. Both conserved end residues are part of each CDR3. D genes are given only for firm matches. Clone sizes are given selectively: once, few, many, or a class where the clone is expanded.

d_call	clone_size	v_call	j_call	cdr3_length	cdr3_aa	cdr3_nt
-	few	TRBV20-1	TRBJ1-5	12	CSALDSNQPQHF	TGCAGTGCGTTGGATAGCAATCAGCCCCAGCATTTT
-	-	TRBV28	TRBJ2-5	12	CASSPLIETQYF	TGTGCCAGCAGTCCCCTCATAGAGACCCAGTACTTC
-	-	TRBV3-1	TRBJ1-2	15	CASRGQGLANYGYTF	TGTGCCAGCCGGGGTCAGGGGCTCGCCAACTATGGCTACACCTTC
-	few	TRBV6-2/TRBV6-3	TRBJ2-3	16	CASSHRTEEFSDTQYF	TGTGCCAGCAGTCATAGGACAGAGGAATTCTCAGATACGCAGTATTTT
-	-	TRBV14	TRBJ2-5	14	CASSSPGTLRTQYF	TGTGCCAGCAGCTCCCCCGGGACTCTGAGGACCCAGTACTTC
TRBD2	few	TRBV18	TRBJ2-3	15	CASSPELAGPDTQYF	TGTGCCAGCTCACCGGAGCTAGCGGGGCCAGATACGCAGTATTTT
-	-	TRBV6-5	TRBJ2-7	15	CASSYLQGGGFEQYF	TGTGCCAGCAGTTACCTCCAGGGTGGGGGATTCGAGCAGTACTTC
-	-	TRBV7-2	TRBJ2-3	13	CASSQPTTDTQYF	TGTGCCAGCAGCCAACCCACCACAGATACGCAGTATTTT
-	few	TRBV4-2	TRBJ2-7	14	CASSQVVGTYEQYF	TGTGCCAGCAGCCAAGTGGTCGGTACCTACGAGCAGTACTTC
-	-	TRBV20-1	TRBJ1-2	11	CSAGRGDGYTF	TGCAGTGCTGGGCGGGGGGATGGCTACACCTTC
-	few	TRBV4-1	TRBJ1-6	18	CASSSRGVAAAGGSPLHF	TGCGCCAGCAGCAGTAGGGGTGTAGCCGCGGCGGGGGGTTCACCCCTCCACTTT
TRBD2	-	TRBV10-3	TRBJ2-3	15	CAISAGGDRTDTQYF	TGTGCCATCAGTGCGGGGGGGGACCGCACAGATACGCAGTATTTT
-	few	TRBV9	TRBJ1-2	17	CASSLGGRELANYGYTF	TGTGCCAGCTCATTAGGAGGCAGGGAGCTGGCTAACTATGGCTACACCTTC
TRBD1	-	TRBV4-1	TRBJ2-7	15	CASSRPGTGSSEQYF	TGCGCCAGCAGCCGGCCCGGGACAGGGTCCTCCGAGCAGTACTTC
TRBD1	few	TRBV20-1	TRBJ2-1	12	CSATETGTEQFF	TGCAGTGCTACCGAGACAGGGACAGAGCAGTTCTTC
-	-	TRBV12-3/TRBV12-4	TRBJ1-6	14	CASSGVTYNSPLHF	TGTGCCAGCAGTGGGGTAACCTATAATTCACCCCTCCACTTT
TRBD1	-	TRBV3-1	TRBJ1-1	12	CASSRQGRWAFF	TGTGCCAGCAGCCGACAGGGTCGCTGGGCTTTCTTT
-	-	TRBV28	TRBJ2-1	18	CASSRFSGQGNSYNEQFF	TGTGCCAGCAGTCGTTTTTCTGGGCAGGGAAACTCCTACAATGAGCAGTTCTTC
-	-	TRBV7-2	TRBJ1-2	13	CASSSYNNYGYTF	TGTGCCAGCAGCTCGTACAATAACTATGGCTACACCTTC
-	few	TRBV15	TRBJ2-4	15	CATSREPLAKNIQYF	TGTGCCACCAGCAGAGAACCGCTAGCCAAAAACATTCAGTACTTC
TRBD2	once	TRBV9	TRBJ2-5	17	CASSVGNVAGPQETQYF	TGTGCCAGCAGCGTAGGGAACGTAGCGGGACCACAAGAGACCCAGTACTTC
-	-	TRBV20-1	TRBJ2-1	10	CSASRHEQFF	TGCAGTGCTAGTCGTCATGAGCAGTTCTTC
-	many	TRBV7-2	TRBJ2-5	14	CASSLAGVKETQYF	TGTGCCAGCAGCTTAGCGGGTGTAAAAGAGACCCAGTACTTC
TRBD1	-	TRBV5-1	TRBJ2-3	14	CASSRTGAADTQYF	TGCGCCAGCAGCCGGACAGGGGCTGCAGATACGCAGTATTTT
TRBD1	-	TRBV20-1	TRBJ1-2	14	CSAKGAKANYGYTF	TGCAGTGCTAAGGGGGCCAAAGCTAACTATGGCTACACCTTC
-	few	TRBV20-1	TRBJ1-2	12	CSAGGEDYGYTF	TGCAGTGCTGGGGGAGAGGACTATGGCTACACCTTC
-	-	TRBV20-1	TRBJ2-3	13	CSAGDYYTDTQYF	TGCAGTGCGGGAGACTATTACACAGATACGCAGTATTTT
TRBD1	few	TRBV4-1	TRBJ2-1	16	CASSQELDRVGNEQFF	TGCGCCAGCAGCCAAGAATTGGACAGGGTAGGCAATGAGCAGTTCTTC
TRBD2	-	TRBV7-2	TRBJ2-1	16	CASSSRGEWSYNEQFF	TGTGCCAGCAGCTCCCGGGGGGAGTGGTCCTACAATGAGCAGTTCTTC
-	-	TRBV20-1	TRBJ2-3	15	CSARERPGLSDTQYF	TGCAGTGCTAGAGAGAGACCGGGACTTTCAGATACGCAGTATTTT
TRBD1	-	TRBV20-1	TRBJ1-2	11	CSAIGGQAYTF	TGCAGTGCGATTGGAGGACAGGCCTACACCTTC
-	-	TRBV20-1	TRBJ2-5	13	CSALGHTQETQYF	TGCAGTGCCCTGGGACATACCCAAGAGACCCAGTACTTC
TRBD2	once	TRBV7-2	TRBJ2-3	19	CASSLPLGTSGGSTDTQYF	TGTGCCAGCAGCTTACCCCTCGGGACTAGCGGGGGGAGCACAGATACGCAGTATTTT
TRBD1	many	TRBV29-1	TRBJ2-3	13	CSVTGGSTDTQYF	TGCAGCGTTACAGGGGGAAGCACAGATACGCAGTATTTT
TRBD2	few	TRBV20-1	TRBJ2-7	12	CSATGTNYEQYF	TGCAGTGCGACCGGGACTAACTACGAGCAGTACTTC
TRBD1	-	TRBV9	TRBJ1-2	13	CASSADRGDGYTF	TGTGCCAGCAGCGCCGACAGGGGGGATGGCTACACCTTC
-	once	TRBV20-1	TRBJ2-5	16	CSAPGVVGGAQETQYF	TGCAGTGCCCCAGGAGTTGTGGGGGGGGCACAAGAGACCCAGTACTTC
TRBD1	few	TRBV6-5	TRBJ2-3	15	CASSRDRGRGDTQYF	TGTGCCAGCAGCCGCGACAGGGGGCGCGGGGATACGCAGTATTTT
TRBD2	-	TRBV13	TRBJ2-5	17	CASSPRGLAGRAETQYF	TGTGCCAGCAGCCCCCGGGGACTAGCGGGGCGAGCAGAGACCCAGTACTTC
TRBD2	-	TRBV4-3	TRBJ2-5	16	CASSPTTSGVFETQYF	TGCGCCAGCAGCCCTACCACTAGCGGGGTGTTTGAGACCCAGTACTTC
TRBD1	-	TRBV20-1	TRBJ2-4	16	CSAPDRTLLAKNIQYF	TGCAGTGCTCCGGACAGGACCTTGCTAGCCAAAAACATTCAGTACTTC
-	few	TRBV27	TRBJ1-5	17	CASSLIGSGPSNQPQHF	TGTGCCAGCAGTTTAATCGGTTCAGGCCCTAGCAATCAGCCCCAGCATTTT
TRBD1	-	TRBV29-1	TRBJ2-1	15	CSVDRGTLFVGQQFF	TGCAGCGTTGACAGGGGGACCTTATTCGTTGGGCAGCAGTTCTTC
-	-	TRBV7-9	TRBJ2-6	13	CASSPGRPNVLTF	TGTGCCAGCAGCCCAGGCCGCCCCAACGTCCTGACTTTC
-	-	TRBV27	TRBJ2-7	15	CASSPLTRFANEQYF	TGTGCCAGCAGCCCACTTACTAGATTTGCGAACGAGCAGTACTTC
-	few	TRBV29-1	TRBJ2-1	12	CSVDTGSGEQFF	TGCAGCGTAGACACAGGGTCTGGTGAGCAGTTCTTC
TRBD2	few	TRBV4-2	TRBJ2-1	16	CASSQTGLAGLGEQFF	TGTGCCAGCAGCCAAACCGGGCTAGCGGGGTTGGGTGAGCAGTTCTTC
-	few	TRBV3-1	TRBJ1-5	15	CASSQYRDKDQPQHF	TGTGCCAGCAGCCAATACCGGGATAAGGATCAGCCCCAGCATTTT
-	few	TRBV20-1	TRBJ2-7	13	CSARVAGPYEQYF	TGCAGTGCTAGAGTTGCAGGCCCCTACGAGCAGTACTTC
-	-	TRBV6-5	TRBJ1-1	14	CASSKRTGNTEAFF	TGTGCCAGCAGTAAGCGGACGGGGAACACTGAAGCTTTCTTT
TRBD2	-	TRBV7-6	TRBJ2-1	17	CASSLGGRGGSYNEQFF	TGTGCCAGCAGCTTAGGGGGTCGGGGGGGCTCCTACAATGAGCAGTTCTTC
TRBD2	few	TRBV9	TRBJ2-1	17	CASSPELKTSGGNEQFF	TGTGCCAGCAGCCCCGAGCTAAAGACTAGCGGGGGGAACGAGCAGTTCTTC
-	-	TRBV7-2	TRBJ1-2	13	CASSVAGRSGYTF	TGTGCCAGCAGCGTAGCAGGGAGAAGTGGCTACACCTTC
-	-	TRBV11-2	TRBJ2-5	15	CASSLSPGSPETQYF	TGTGCCAGCAGCTTATCTCCAGGGTCCCCGGAGACCCAGTACTTC